These 11 T cell receptor beta chains were all obtained from the same sample, sequenced in a study of patients and donors after allogeneic stem cell transplantation. Using its own MiXCR run on the RT-PCR reads, TCRdb lists one record per CDR3 protein. The sample records 70,000 to 85,000 distinct CDR3 sequences, more than 25% being singletons. The sequenced material came from blood, either unsorted or a sorted T cell fraction (not recorded which). These receptors were collected from a human donor who was either an allogeneic HSCT recipient or a stem cell or donor lymphocyte infusion donor (not recorded which). It is not recorded whose cells these are; they may come from a transplant donor.

V usage is TRBV5-1 and J usage is TRBJ1-1, with 9 bases identical to TRBD1. The CDR3 has 13 residues. V lost 4 bases to trimming and J lost 10 bases; unmatched junction nucleotides: 8. Looked up from germline, CDR1 is SGHRS and CDR2 is YFSETQ. The CDR3 DNA follows: TGCGCCAGCAGCCCGGGACAGGGAGCATCAGCTTTCTTT. Its translation is CASSPGQGASAFF.

V gene TRBV20-1 combines with J gene TRBJ1-1; maybe TRBD1 (6 bases). The CDR3 has 13 residues. Germline CDR1 is DFQATT and CDR2 is SNEGSKA (reference sequence). Trimming left V 5 bases short and J 8 bases short, with 18 bases between. The CDR3 sequence: CSADRDNLGEAFF. In DNA, the CDR3 is TGCAGTGCTGATCGGGACAACCTGGGGGAAGCTTTCTTT.

CDR3 protein: CASSLGQGKGYTF. The CDR3 DNA is TGTGCCAGCAGTCTCGGACAGGGAAAGGGCTACACCTTC. The V gene is TRBV12-3 or TRBV12-4, the J gene TRBJ1-2, with TRBD1 matching 8 bases. After removal of 5 bases from V and 8 bases from J, the junction contained 7 bases not matched to a gene. The CDR3 extends over 13 amino acids.

V and J are TRBV11-3 and TRBJ2-7; tentatively, D is TRBD2 (5 bases). The V gene lost 3 bases and the J gene lost 3 bases, with 9 bases spanning the gap. The CDR3 spans 13 residues. CDR1 and CDR2 (germline): SGHNT, YENEEA. The CDR3 spells CASSFRADYEQYF. CDR3 in DNA: TGTGCCAGCAGCTTCAGAGCGGACTACGAGCAGTACTTC.

J is TRBJ1-6 and V is TRBV11-2, with D tentatively TRBD1 (6 bases). In germline, CDR1 is SGHAT, CDR2 FQNNGV. The V end was cut by 1 base, the J end by 14 bases, with 15 bases between. The CDR3 is 14 amino acids. This CDR3 is CASSLVGGVGTLHF. The DNA for the CDR3 is TGTGCCAGCAGCTTAGTAGGGGGTGTTGGAACCCTCCACTTT.

J is TRBJ1-3 and V is TRBV4-3, with TRBD1 identical over 10 bases. CDR3 length: 18 amino acids. After removal of 1 base from V and 5 bases from J, the junction contained 11 bases not matched to a gene. CDR1 and CDR2 (germline): LGHNA, YSLEER. The CDR3 region has the DNA TGCGCCAGCAGCCAAGCCCTGGGACAGGGGATTATCCGAAACACCATATATTTT. Translated, it gives CASSQALGQGIIRNTIYF.

A few counts support this clonotype. The J gene is TRBJ1-2, the V gene TRBV4-1; 8 bases fit TRBD1. V lost 1 base to trimming and J lost 2 bases; unmatched junction nucleotides: 0. Germline values: CDR1 MGHRA, CDR2 YSYEKL. This CDR3 comprises 14 residues. CDR3 sequence: CASSQGTGNYGYTF. The CDR3 DNA sequence: TGCGCCAGCAGCCAAGGGACAGGGAACTATGGCTACACCTTC.

This chain uses TRBV7-9 with TRBJ1-2; no reliable D call. The V gene's germline CDR1 is SEHNR and CDR2 FQNEAQ (reference sequence). This CDR3 has 15 amino acids. The V and J ends lost 5 bases and 5 bases respectively, with 18 bases between them. Here the CDR3 DNA reads TGTGCCAGCAGCATCCCCGTCAACTTGGTATATGGCTACACCTTC. Protein product: CASSIPVNLVYGYTF.

This sequence joins TRBV27 and TRBJ2-7; D is unresolved. The CDR3 loop spans 13 amino acids. Trimming removed 8 bases from V and 1 base from J, with 12 bases in between. Germline assignment: CDR1 MNHEY and CDR2 SMNVEV (reference sequence). The CDR3 protein is CASALGRSYEQYF. CDR3 in DNA: TGTGCCAGCGCATTAGGACGGTCCTACGAGCAGTACTTC.

This chain joins TRBV12-3 or TRBV12-4 and TRBJ1-1; D uncertain. This CDR3 comprises 15 residues. V shed 7 bases and J shed 3 bases, with 18 bases lying between them. This CDR3 is CASNLLRLPYTEAFF. The CDR3 nucleotides are TGTGCCAGCAACCTACTAAGGCTTCCTTACACTGAAGCTTTCTTT.

On this clonotype itself: A clone one base away is much larger, so this may be a read error. The chain has TRBV20-1 and TRBJ1-1; a possible D gene is TRBD1 (6 bases). V dropped 7 bases and J dropped 3 bases, with 18 bases sitting between them. Germline values: CDR1 DFQATT, CDR2 SNEGSKA (reference sequence). This CDR3 is built from 14 residues. The CDR3 DNA reads TGCAGTGTTCCAGAGGGGGACTGGGACACTGAAGCTTTCTTT. Its translation is CSVPEGDWDTEAFF.